Presented here are 4 T cell receptor beta chains from one specimen sequenced in a study of T cells after yellow fever vaccination. TCRdb reprocessed the 5' RACE reads via MiXCR and lists one record per CDR3 protein. Of approximately 600,000 distinct CDR3 sequences in the sample, roughly an eighth were seen once. The material was PBMCs, obtained on the day of the yellow fever booster vaccination. The receptors originated from a man aged 30-40 years who received the YFV17D yellow fever vaccine.

The chain uses TRBV4-3 and TRBJ2-5; 8 nucleotides match TRBD2. V gave up 0 bases and J gave up 5 bases; unmatched junction bases: 2. CDR1 and CDR2 from the germline V gene are LGHNA and YSLEER. The CDR3 is 14 amino acids. The CDR3 sequence is CASSQDGRGETQYF. CDR3 DNA sequence: TGCGCCAGCAGCCAAGACGGGAGGGGGGAGACCCAGTACTTC.

The genes are TRBV5-1 and TRBJ2-7; no reliable D call. This CDR3 is 22 amino acids long. From germline, CDR1 is SGHRS and CDR2 YFSETQ. V was trimmed by 0 bases and J by 3 bases, leaving 34 bases between them. The CDR3, as DNA: TGCGCCAGCAGCTTGGTCGCCTCATTCCTCAGTAAAGACCTCAGAAGAAACTACGAGCAGTACTTC. Translation gives CASSLVASFLSKDLRRNYEQYF.

Of note for this clonotype: Germline is not matched at one junction end, which may reflect a read error. This chain joins TRBV18 and TRBJ2-1, with 7 nucleotides matching TRBD1. The CDR3 loop spans 15 amino acids. Germline V gives CDR1 KGHSH, CDR2 LQKENI. The CDR3 reads CASSPDRPPYNAQFF. As DNA, the CDR3 is TGTGCCAGCTCACCGGACAGGCCCCCCTACAATGCGCAGTTCTTC.

The V gene is TRBV7-3, the J gene TRBJ2-7; 9 bases agree with TRBD2. In germline, CDR1 is SGHTA, CDR2 FQGTGA. V lost 8 bases to trimming and J lost 1 base; unmatched junction nucleotides: 18. CDR3 length equals 18 residues. CDR3 sequence (DNA): TGTGCCAGCTGCCCTGCCGGTGGTAGGCGGGAGGGTTCCTACGAGCAGTACTTC. The encoded protein is CASCPAGGRREGSYEQYF.